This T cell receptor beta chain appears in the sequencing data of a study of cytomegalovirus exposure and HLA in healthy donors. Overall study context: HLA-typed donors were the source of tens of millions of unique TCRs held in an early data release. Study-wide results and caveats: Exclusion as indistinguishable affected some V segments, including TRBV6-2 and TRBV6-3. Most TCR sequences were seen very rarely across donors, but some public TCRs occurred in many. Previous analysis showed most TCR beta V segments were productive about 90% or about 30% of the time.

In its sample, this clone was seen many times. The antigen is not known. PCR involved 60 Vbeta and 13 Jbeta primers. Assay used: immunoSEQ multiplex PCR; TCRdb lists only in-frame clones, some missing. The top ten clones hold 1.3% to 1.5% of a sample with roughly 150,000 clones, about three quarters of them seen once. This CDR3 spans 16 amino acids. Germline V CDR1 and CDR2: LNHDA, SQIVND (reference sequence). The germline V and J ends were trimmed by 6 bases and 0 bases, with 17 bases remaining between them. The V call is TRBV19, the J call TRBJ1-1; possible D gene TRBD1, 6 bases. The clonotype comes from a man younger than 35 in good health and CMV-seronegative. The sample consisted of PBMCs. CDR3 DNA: TGTGCCAGTAGCCCCAGAAGAGACAGGCTGAACACTGAAGCTTTCTTT. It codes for CASSPRRDRLNTEAFF.